The T cell receptor beta chain described here comes from a study of shared clonotypes between healthy human individuals. On this clone: Other DNA sequences in the sample encode the same CDR3.

The investigators split CD4+ cells into a CD45RA+ naive subset and a CD45RA-negative memory subset. The assay was immunoSEQ multiplex PCR, and TCRdb's table has in-frame clones only and misses some. Of millions of clones in the sample, roughly 92% were seen once. There are 14 residues in the CDR3. The ends lost 5 bases at V and 2 bases at J; junction bases unmatched: 3. Germline values: CDR1 MNHEY, CDR2 SMNVEV (reference sequence). Sequencing was done on a sample of naive CD4+ T cells sorted from blood. Subset meaning: CD45RA+ positively selected. This sequence was found in a man between 18 and 29 years old in good health. The chain employs TRBV27 and TRBJ1-2; 9 positions agree with TRBD1. As DNA, the CDR3 is TGTGCCAGCAGTAGAGGACAGGGGAACTATGGCTACACCTTC. Translated, it gives CASSRGQGNYGYTF.